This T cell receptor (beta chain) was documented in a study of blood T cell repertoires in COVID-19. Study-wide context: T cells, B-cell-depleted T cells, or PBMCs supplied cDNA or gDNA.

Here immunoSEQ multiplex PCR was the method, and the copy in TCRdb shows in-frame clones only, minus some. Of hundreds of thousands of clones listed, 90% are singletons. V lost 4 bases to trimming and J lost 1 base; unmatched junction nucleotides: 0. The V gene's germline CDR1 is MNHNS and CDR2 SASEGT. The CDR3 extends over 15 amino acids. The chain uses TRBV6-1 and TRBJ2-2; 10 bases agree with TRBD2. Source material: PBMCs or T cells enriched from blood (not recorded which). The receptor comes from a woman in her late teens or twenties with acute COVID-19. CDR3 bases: TGTGCCAGCAGTGTAGCGGGAGGGAACACCGGGGAGCTGTTTTTT. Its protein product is CASSVAGGNTGELFF.